The source of this TCR beta chain is a study of vaccination and CD4 T cells after COVID-19. The Oncomine TCR Beta short-read assay generated sequence data from the DNA of cultured CD4+ T cells. Genomic DNA was extracted from cultured CD4+ T cells. TCRdb reanalysed the PCR reads using MiXCR and keeps one entry per CDR3 protein. The table lists about 12,000 distinct CDR3 sequences, roughly 44% of them singletons. Regarding treatment: approximately 9-day PBMC culture with coronavirus spike peptide pools or control peptides (ViraFEST assay). TCR sequencing followed the expansion of antigen-specific T cells with peptide pools in ViraFEST. On this clonotype: Its antigen remains unknown.

Trimming removed 0 bases at V and 4 bases at J, with 9 bases between. CDR3 length: 15 amino acids. The germline V gene encodes CDR1 SEHNR and CDR2 FQNEAQ (reference sequence). This sequence originates from a human donor who had recovered from COVID-19. The chain carries TRBV7-9 and TRBJ1-4; perhaps TRBD1 as D (6 bases). Sequenced sample: CD4+ T cells from blood, cultured in vitro. The CDR3 here is CASSLAGQINEKLFF. In nucleotides, the CDR3 is TGTGCCAGCAGCTTAGCGGGACAAATTAATGAAAAACTGTTTTTT.